Below, 30 T cell receptor beta chains from the same sample are listed, as sequenced in a study of shared T cell receptors in the human thymus. The protocol was immunoSEQ multiplex PCR, while the TCRdb copy is restricted to in-frame clones and leaves out a portion. The table records fewer than 700,000 clones, more than 75% of them present only once. The same specimen was also included in a second study, on human thymus T cells.

Specimen: thymocytes. These TCRs come from a boy in the first two years of life with a congenital heart defect.

In this sample, this clone turned up a few times. The chain recombines TRBV4-3 with TRBJ2-2, with D hard to call. This CDR3 has 17 amino acids. Germline V lookup: CDR1 LGHNA, CDR2 YSLEER. The V gene lost 0 bases and the J gene lost 0 bases, with 11 bases spanning the gap. The CDR3 reads CASSQDGAPPNTGELFF. CDR3 nucleotide sequence: TGCGCCAGCAGCCAAGATGGAGCGCCCCCGAACACCGGGGAGCTGTTTTTT.

This chain uses TRBV5-1 with TRBJ2-3; TRBD2 agrees at 10 bases. This CDR3 has 17 amino acids. After removal of 4 bases from V and 6 bases from J, the junction contained 14 bases not matched to a gene. The V gene's germline CDR1 is SGHRS and CDR2 YFSETQ. The CDR3 spells CASSPEVLAGDSDTQYF. The CDR3 DNA follows: TGCGCCAGCAGCCCGGAGGTCCTAGCGGGAGATTCGGATACGCAGTATTTT.

The J gene is TRBJ1-4, the V gene TRBV15; 10 bases are a match to TRBD1. CDR1 and CDR2 (germline): LNHNV, YYDKDF (reference sequence). The CDR3 is made up of 15 amino acids. Trimming at V came to 4 bases and at J to 7 bases, leaving 6 bases not matched to a gene. The CDR3 DNA follows: TGTGCCACCAGCACCGACAGGGGGCGTCGTGAAAAACTGTTTTTT. It translates to CATSTDRGRREKLFF. Drawing the rest from reference TRBV15 and TRBJ1-4, the complete variable domain is DAMVIQNPRYQVTQFGKPVTLSCSQTLNHNVMYWYQQKSSQAPKLLFHYYDKDFNNEADTPDNFQSRRPNTSFCFLDIRSPGLGDTAMYLCATSTDRGRREKLFFGSGTQLSVL.

The rearrangement links TRBV7-6 to TRBJ2-7, with D possibly TRBD1 on 6 matching bases. V was cut by 5 bases and J by 6 bases, with 20 bases left in between. CDR3 length: 15 amino acids. Germline V gene data show CDR1 as SGHVS and CDR2 as FNYEAQ. The CDR3 sequence is CASSPSVGAGAEQYF. The CDR3 DNA is TGTGCCAGCAGCCCTAGTGTGGGGGCAGGGGCCGAGCAGTACTTC.

This CDR3 is CASSRRGLEGSYEQYF. In nucleotides, the CDR3 is TGCGCCAGCAGCCGCAGGGGACTAGAAGGCTCCTACGAGCAGTACTTC. The chain employs TRBV4-3 and TRBJ2-7; 8 nucleotides match TRBD2. Trimming removed 4 bases from V and 0 bases from J; junction bases left unmatched: 8. Germline V CDR1 and CDR2: LGHNA, YSLEER. This CDR3 comprises 16 residues.

The CDR3 spells CASSRRTSGRHNEQFF. CDR3 coding DNA: TGTGCCAGCAGCCGCCGGACTAGCGGGCGGCACAATGAGCAGTTCTTC. The chain uses TRBV4-2 and TRBJ2-1; TRBD2 aligns across 11 bases. CDR3 length equals 16 residues. Germline CDR1 LGHNA, CDR2 YNFKEQ. J was trimmed by 5 bases and V by 4 bases; bases with no gene match: 7.

This chain uses TRBV5-6 with TRBJ2-1, with 11 positions matching TRBD2. Trimming took 4 bases from V and 3 from J; bases not matched to a gene: 9. Looked up from germline, CDR1 is SGHDT and CDR2 is YYEEEE. This CDR3 spans 17 amino acids. CDR3 nucleotide sequence: TGTGCCAGCAGCGCCCTACTAGCGGGAGTGCACTACAATGAGCAGTTCTTC. It codes for CASSALLAGVHYNEQFF.

This rearrangement joins TRBV10-3 to TRBJ1-5, with D perhaps matching TRBD1 (5 bases). The CDR3 spans 15 residues. Germline V gene sequence: CDR1 ENHRY, CDR2 SYGVKD. Trimming stripped 0 bases from V and 6 bases from J, with 12 bases between. The CDR3 DNA reads TGTGCCATCAGTGAGTCTGGGCAGGGTGTTCAGCCCCAGCATTTT. Translation gives CAISESGQGVQPQHF.

The chain carries TRBV7-2 and TRBJ2-7, with TRBD1 identical over 7 bases. The CDR3 runs 13 residues. Germline V CDR1 and CDR2: SGHTA, FQGNSA. Trimming cost V 5 bases and J 3 bases; bases outside gene matches: 4. The CDR3 DNA follows: TGTGCCAGCAGCCGGGACAGCTTCTACGAGCAGTACTTC. Protein: CASSRDSFYEQYF.

The chain is built from TRBV27 and TRBJ2-5, with 10 bases lining up with TRBD2. Germline V gene lookup returns CDR1 MNHEY and CDR2 SMNVEV (reference sequence). The J segment lost 3 bases and the V segment lost 6 bases, leaving 4 bases of the junction unmatched. CDR3 length equals 14 residues. The CDR3 coding sequence is TGTGCCAGCAGAAGGACTAGCGGAAAAGAGACCCAGTACTTC. This translates into CASRRTSGKETQYF.

The V and J genes are TRBV12-5 and TRBJ2-1; no definite D call. The CDR3 length is 15 residues. CDR1 LGHNT and CDR2 FRNRAP come from the germline V gene. With 0 bases removed from V and 11 bases from J, the gap between germline ends came to 17 bases. CDR3 residues: CASGLVQGANSQQFF. The CDR3 nucleotides read TGTGCTAGTGGTTTGGTACAAGGAGCGAACTCTCAGCAGTTCTTC.

The chain is built from TRBV4-1 and TRBJ1-5, with D hard to call. V was clipped by 7 bases and J by 2 bases, with 12 bases between them. The CDR3 contains 14 residues. Per the germline V gene, CDR1 is MGHRA and CDR2 is YSYEKL. CDR3 coding DNA: TGCGCCAGCATGCGGCGGGAAGGCAATCAGCCCCAGCATTTT. Translated: CASMRREGNQPQHF.

The chain recombines TRBV15 with TRBJ2-1; TRBD2 aligns across 11 bases. The CDR3 is made up of 18 amino acids. V gave up 3 bases and J gave up 8 bases; unmatched junction bases: 15. Germline V lookup: CDR1 LNHNV, CDR2 YYDKDF (reference sequence). The CDR3, as DNA: TGTGCCACCAGCAGGCCTACTAGCGGGGGAGTTCTTTTCGATGAGCAGTTCTTC. This codes for CATSRPTSGGVLFDEQFF.

This sequence joins TRBV6-1 and TRBJ1-1; TRBD1 agrees at 7 bases. Germline assignment: CDR1 MNHNS and CDR2 SASEGT. The CDR3 spans 15 residues. Trimming at V came to 6 bases and at J to 1 base, leaving 8 bases not matched to a gene. Here the CDR3 reads CASRGGQASNTEAFF. In DNA, the CDR3 is TGTGCCAGCAGGGGCGGACAGGCATCGAACACTGAAGCTTTCTTT.

This clone appeared a few times. The gene calls are TRBV27 and TRBJ1-1; D remains ambiguous. The CDR3 is 13 residues long. Germline V gene data show CDR1 as MNHEY and CDR2 as SMNVEV (reference sequence). Trimming cost V 6 bases and J 6 bases, with 14 bases left between them. CDR3 nucleotide sequence: TGTGCCAGCAGAGGACCGGGGAGCGCTGAAGCTTTCTTT. It yields the protein CASRGPGSAEAFF.

This chain joins TRBV14 and TRBJ1-4, with 8 bases lining up with TRBD1. The ends lost 1 base at V and 7 bases at J; junction bases unmatched: 5. The CDR3 totals 15 residues. CDR1 and CDR2 from the germline V gene are SGHDN and FVKESK. The CDR3 spells CASSQATGEFEKLFF. CDR3 in DNA: TGTGCCAGCAGCCAAGCGACAGGGGAATTTGAAAAACTGTTTTTT.

The genes are TRBV28 and TRBJ2-7; 14 nucleotides line up with TRBD2. This CDR3 contains 18 residues. From germline, CDR1 is MDHEN and CDR2 SYDVKM. V trimming: 6 bases; J trimming: 9 bases; junction bases outside the gene matches: 19. This chain's CDR3 is CASSPERLAGGPLIWQYF. The CDR3 DNA is TGTGCCAGCAGCCCCGAGAGACTAGCGGGAGGGCCCTTGATCTGGCAGTACTTC.

The V and J genes are TRBV7-2 and TRBJ1-2, with a tentative D call TRBD1 (6 bases). The CDR3 extends over 16 amino acids. V lost 5 bases, J lost 6 bases, and 22 bases lay in between. The V gene's germline CDR1 is SGHTA and CDR2 FQGNSA. CDR3 in amino acids: CASSAARGGLLHGYTF. The CDR3 DNA reads as TGTGCCAGCAGCGCCGCTAGGGGGGGACTCCTCCATGGCTACACCTTC.

This clone was detected a few times. An end of the junction differs from the germline gene, which may be a read error. Here the CDR3 DNA reads TGTGCCAGCAGCTTAGCGGGCAGGTTTGGGTATGATGGCTACCCCTTC. Translating gives CASSLAGRFGYDGYPF. V gene TRBV7-9 combines with J gene TRBJ1-2, with unresolved D. CDR3 length: 16 residues. CDR1 SEHNR and CDR2 FQNEAQ come from the germline V gene (reference sequence).

The V and J genes are TRBV19 and TRBJ1-2; D uncertain. CDR3 length: 12 residues. Germline loops: CDR1 LNHDA, CDR2 SQIVND (reference sequence). V shed 5 bases and J shed 10 bases, with 14 bases lying between them. The CDR3 sequence: CASSSHPLDYTF. The CDR3 coding sequence is TGTGCCAGTAGTTCCCATCCGTTAGACTACACCTTC.

J is TRBJ1-5 and V is TRBV15, with a possible D match to TRBD1 (6 bases). The length of the CDR3 is 14 residues. Looked up from germline, CDR1 is LNHNV and CDR2 is YYDKDF (reference sequence). The ends were cut back, 3 bases at V and 4 bases at J, with 10 bases in the middle. The CDR3 DNA sequence: TGTGCCACCAGCAGGGGAGGGGGGAATCAGCCCCAGCATTTT. This sequence encodes CATSRGGGNQPQHF.

The rearrangement links TRBV4-1 to TRBJ2-5; 7 positions match TRBD1. The CDR3 length is 17 residues. Germline loops: CDR1 MGHRA, CDR2 YSYEKL. After removal of 0 bases from V and 1 base from J, the junction contained 8 bases not matched to a gene. The CDR3 spells CASSQDSRPGGQETQYF. DNA for the CDR3: TGCGCCAGCAGCCAAGATTCCCGTCCAGGGGGCCAAGAGACCCAGTACTTC.

The chain joins TRBV29-1 to TRBJ2-2; tentative D call: TRBD1 (5 bases). This CDR3 has 13 residues. Germline-derived CDR1 and CDR2 are SQVTM and ANQGSEA. V was cut by 6 bases and J by 1 base, with 9 bases left in between. The CDR3, as DNA: TGCAGCGTCCTCGGACAGAACACCGGGGAGCTGTTTTTT. Amino acid sequence: CSVLGQNTGELFF.

In nucleotides, the CDR3 is TGCGCCAGCAGCCCTGGACTAGCGGGAGGGTTGTCAGATACGCAGTATTTT. Translating gives CASSPGLAGGLSDTQYF. This chain links TRBV4-3 with TRBJ2-3, with TRBD2 matching 15 bases. J lost 4 bases, V lost 4 bases, and 6 bases had no gene match. This CDR3 region has 17 residues. Germline-derived CDR1 and CDR2 are LGHNA and YSLEER.

This clone appeared once. The chain couples TRBV5-4 to TRBJ2-1, with TRBD1 identical over 8 bases. V lost 3 bases, J lost 1 base, and 9 bases stayed unmatched. Looked up from germline, CDR1 is SGHNT and CDR2 is YYREEE (reference sequence). The CDR3 has 17 amino acids. Written as DNA, the CDR3 is TGTGCCAGCAGCTCTTTAGCCCGGGACAGGTCCTACAATGAGCAGTTCTTC. This translates into CASSSLARDRSYNEQFF.

This clone was observed once. The V call is TRBV7-9, the J call TRBJ2-3; 9 nucleotides agree with TRBD2. The CDR3 contains 15 residues. Trimming removed 3 bases from V and 6 bases from J; junction bases left unmatched: 7. Looked up from germline, CDR1 is SEHNR and CDR2 is FQNEAQ (reference sequence). DNA for the CDR3: TGTGCCAGCAGCTTGGTCTGTAGCGGGAGTGATACGCAGTATTTT. As protein: CASSLVCSGSDTQYF. Combining the CDR3 with reference TRBV7-9 and TRBJ2-3 gives the whole variable domain DTGVSQNPRHKITKRGQNVTFRCDPISEHNRLYWYRQTLGQGPEFLTYFQNEAQLEKSRLLSDRFSAERPKGSFSTLEIQRTEQGDSAMYLCASSLVCSGSDTQYFGPGTRLTVL.

This clone was seen only a few times. V gene TRBV27 combines with J gene TRBJ1-1; 8 bases line up with TRBD1. The V and J ends lost 6 bases and 0 bases, in that order; junction bases with no gene match: 9. CDR1 MNHEY and CDR2 SMNVEV come from the germline V gene (reference sequence). The CDR3 is made up of 16 amino acids. Written as DNA, the CDR3 is TGTGCCAGCAGGCGACAGGGGCCCCGATTGAACACTGAAGCTTTCTTT. It codes for CASRRQGPRLNTEAFF.

The V call is TRBV4-2, the J call TRBJ2-1, with 8 positions matching TRBD2. CDR1 is LGHNA and CDR2 is YNFKEQ in the germline V gene. This CDR3 is built from 15 residues. The junction had 14 bases not matched to a gene; V was cut back by 4 bases and J by 12 bases. The CDR3 protein is CASSPGSSGSWVQFF. CDR3 coding DNA: TGTGCCAGCAGCCCTGGGAGCAGCGGGAGTTGGGTGCAGTTCTTC.

The rearrangement uses TRBV5-8 and TRBJ2-7, with D perhaps TRBD2 (6 bases). The CDR3 covers 13 residues. Trimming took 0 bases from V and 7 from J, leaving 11 bases between them. Germline CDR1 is SGHTS and CDR2 is YDEGEE. The CDR3 region is CASSLESGGEQYF. For the CDR3, the DNA is TGTGCCAGCAGCTTGGAGTCCGGGGGTGAGCAGTACTTC.

V is TRBV30 and J is TRBJ2-7; TRBD2 might be the D (5 bases). Trimming removed 2 bases at V and 1 base at J, with 6 bases between. The CDR3 loop spans 12 amino acids. Germline CDR1 reads GTSNPN; CDR2 reads SVGIG (reference sequence). In DNA, the CDR3 is TGTGCCTGGAGTTGCGGGTCCTACGAGCAGTACTTC. The encoded protein is CAWSCGSYEQYF. The complete variable domain, with remaining parts taken from reference TRBV30 and TRBJ2-7, reads SQTIHQWPATLVQPVGSPLSLECTVEGTSNPNLYWYRQAAGRGLQLLFYSVGIGQISSEVPQNLSASRPQDRQFILSSKKLLLSDSGFYLCAWSCGSYEQYFGPGTRLTVT.